Ten or more counts support the clone carrying this TCR beta chain. Antigen specificity is unknown. This sample was taken from a study of T-cell reconstitution after alpha-beta-depleted transplantation in children. Study-wide results and limits: Recipient T cells and thymic progenitors that survived gave rise to the high TCRbeta diversity observed at day 60 in some patients. By about two months after transplant, alpha-beta T cells reportedly arose from several hundred graft clones that had expanded. Among T cells one year after transplant, newly produced cells accounted for most counts and diversity.

Molecular barcoding with unique molecular identifiers was used for the TCRbeta library. TCRdb reanalysed the PCR reads using MiXCR and keeps one entry per CDR3 protein. There are 580,000 or so distinct CDR3 sequences in the sample; roughly 23% occur only once, and 13% to 15% lies in the top ten. This CDR3 region has 14 residues. Trimming stripped 3 bases from V and 2 bases from J, with 12 bases between. The germline V gene has CDR1 SQVTM and CDR2 ANQGSEA. The sequencing here drew on PBMCs, mostly from graft donor cells, taken 360 days after TCRalphabeta/CD19-depleted stem cell transplant. The rearrangement joins TRBV29-1 to TRBJ2-3; D gene uncertain. The receptor was derived from a boy under two years old who had a stem cell transplant for acute myeloid leukemia, so the T cells may come from the graft donor. The CDR3 DNA reads as TGCAGCGTTGATGGACCAGACCTCACAGATACGCAGTATTTT. Its protein is CSVDGPDLTDTQYF.